This T cell receptor (beta chain) originates from a study of shared clonotypes between healthy human individuals. Notes on the study in general: The authors sampled blood alone, and tissue repertoires likely differ.

A note on this clone: What it binds is unknown.

Original methodology: In the immunoSEQ data, sequences were junction-only and lacked quality scores, so filtering differed. Sequenced by immunoSEQ multiplex PCR; TCRdb stores in-frame clones only, minus some. V and J calls and clone size come straight from that table; D and trimming were deduced from the DNA. This table has a few million clones, 85% to 95% appearing once. The V end lost 4 bases, the J end lost 4 bases, and 20 bases lay between the germline ends. CDR1 is SGHDN, CDR2 FVKESK, per germline. This CDR3 comprises 17 residues. The rearrangement joins TRBV14 to TRBJ2-1; TRBD2 might be the D (6 bases). The sample comprised naive CD4+ T cells from PBMCs. Documented subset: CD45RA+ positively selected. The TCR originated in a man aged 18 to 29 in good health. Some clones in this sample may be carry-over from other donors' samples. This CDR3 is CASSPFYGLAEYNEQFF. The DNA for the CDR3 is TGTGCCAGCAGCCCGTTCTATGGGTTAGCGGAATACAATGAGCAGTTCTTC.